One and the same sample provided the 25 T cell receptor beta chains below, sequenced in a study of blood T cell repertoires in COVID-19 (dated by TCRdb to 2018 to 2020). The protocol used for the library was the immunoSEQ multiplex PCR assay. The table comes from immuneACCESS by way of TCRdb, which keeps in-frame sequences with V and J called. Part of the clones is missing from these tables; in studies checked, under half for an unresolved V gene and the rest for unknown reasons. The sample yields roughly 160,000 clones; about four fifths were counted once. The top ten constitute roughly 11% of the sample. The sample comprised peripheral blood. The receptors derive from a man in his 70s with active or convalescent COVID-19.

V is TRBV18 and J is TRBJ1-5; D not resolved. The CDR3 loop spans 18 amino acids. The V end lost 5 bases, the J end lost 0 bases, and 20 bases lay between the germline ends. Per germline, CDR1 KGHSH and CDR2 LQKENI. CDR3 nucleotides: TGTGCCAGCTCAGCAGGCTTCTGGGCAGACTATAGCAATCAGCCCCAGCATTTT. Translating it yields CASSAGFWADYSNQPQHF.

This chain connects TRBV19 to TRBJ2-7, with TRBD1 as a possible D gene (5 bases). Trimming cost V 6 bases and J 1 base, with 7 bases left between them. Germline V gene lookup returns CDR1 LNHDA and CDR2 SQIVND (reference sequence). The CDR3 is 12 amino acids. The CDR3 region is CASRGVSYEQYF. In DNA, the CDR3 is TGTGCCAGTAGAGGGGTATCCTACGAGCAGTACTTC.

V and J are TRBV18 and TRBJ2-3, with D perhaps matching TRBD1 (6 bases). Per germline, CDR1 KGHSH and CDR2 LQKENI. The ends were cut back, 1 base at V and 5 bases at J, with 22 bases in the middle. This CDR3 region has 18 residues. The CDR3 DNA sequence: TGTGCCAGCTCACCACTATATCCCCCAGGGGCCGGTATAGATACGCAGTATTTT. It encodes CASSPLYPPGAGIDTQYF.

This clone was recorded only once. The chain uses TRBV4-3 and TRBJ2-1; 7 positions match TRBD1. V trimming: 5 bases; J trimming: 7 bases; junction bases outside the gene matches: 17. From germline, CDR1 is LGHNA and CDR2 YSLEER. The CDR3 sequence is 17 residues long. Here the CDR3 reads CASSARAGTAPKNEQFF. The DNA for the CDR3 is TGCGCCAGCAGCGCAAGGGCTGGGACAGCACCTAAGAATGAGCAGTTCTTC.

The chain employs TRBV6-2 or TRBV6-3 and TRBJ2-3; 14 positions match TRBD2. J was trimmed by 2 bases and V by 4 bases; bases with no gene match: 5. CDR1 is MNHEY and CDR2 is SVGEGT in the germline V gene. The CDR3 sequence is 17 residues long. The CDR3 loop is CASSSGLAGGYTDTQYF. The CDR3 nucleotides read TGTGCCAGCAGTTCCGGACTAGCGGGAGGCTACACAGATACGCAGTATTTT.

The chain combines TRBV5-1 with TRBJ1-1; TRBD1 is a possible D gene (5 bases). The CDR3 totals 13 residues. The germline gives CDR1 SGHRS, CDR2 YFSETQ. V was cut by 0 bases and J by 6 bases, with 9 bases left in between. The DNA for the CDR3 is TGCGCCAGCAGCTTGGTAGGGGCGGCTGAAGCTTTCTTT. Protein product: CASSLVGAAEAFF.

This chain connects TRBV7-2 to TRBJ1-1; TRBD1 is a possible D gene (6 bases). Germline V gene lookup returns CDR1 SGHTA and CDR2 FQGNSA. The CDR3 contains 13 residues. V shed 4 bases and J shed 6 bases, with 12 bases lying between them. As DNA, the CDR3 is TGTGCCAGCAGCTCGCGACAGGCGGCTGAAGCTTTCTTT. It encodes CASSSRQAAEAFF.

The J gene is TRBJ2-2, the V gene TRBV24-1; D might be TRBD2 (6 bases). Between the trimmed V and J ends, which lost 10 bases and 4 bases, there was a span of 18 bases. This CDR3 contains 15 residues. Germline CDR1 reads KGHDR; CDR2 reads SFDVKD. The CDR3 region is CATRSGGKGTGELFF. CDR3 DNA sequence: TGTGCCACTAGGAGCGGCGGGAAGGGCACCGGGGAGCTGTTTTTT.

The gene calls are TRBV7-9 and TRBJ1-1; no clear D. This CDR3 region has 12 residues. Between the trimmed V and J ends, which lost 6 bases and 8 bases, there was a span of 13 bases. Germline lookup yields CDR1 SEHNR and CDR2 FQNEAQ (reference sequence). CDR3 sequence: CASRSRPGEAFF. CDR3 in DNA: TGTGCCAGCAGGAGCCGACCCGGGGAAGCTTTCTTT.

The chain combines TRBV15 with TRBJ1-1, with D perhaps matching TRBD1 (6 bases). The germline gives CDR1 LNHNV, CDR2 YYDKDF (reference sequence). The CDR3 runs 15 residues. Trimming stripped 2 bases from V and 0 bases from J, with 10 bases between. CDR3 bases: TGTGCCACCAGCAGAAAACAGGGCTTGAACACTGAAGCTTTCTTT. Protein sequence: CATSRKQGLNTEAFF.

This clone has a single count. The chain joins TRBV6-5 to TRBJ2-7; the D gene is possibly TRBD2 (7 bases). Germline assignment: CDR1 MNHEY and CDR2 SVGAGI. The CDR3 runs to 14 residues. Trimming shortened V by 6 bases and J by 4 bases, and 16 bases separated the two germline ends. This CDR3 reads CASRLGGGAYEQYF. The CDR3 coding sequence is TGTGCCAGCAGACTAGGGGGGGGCGCGTACGAGCAGTACTTC.

The rearrangement joins TRBV7-2 to TRBJ1-1, with D possibly TRBD1 on 5 matching bases. The CDR3 has 16 residues. Germline CDR1 and CDR2: SGHTA and FQGNSA. Trimming removed 4 bases at V and 3 bases at J, with 18 bases between. This CDR3 is CASSSMGRVSHTEAFF. The CDR3 nucleotides read TGTGCCAGCAGCTCTATGGGCAGGGTGTCACACACTGAAGCTTTCTTT. Looking up the rest from reference TRBV7-2 and TRBJ1-1 gives the full variable domain: GAGVSQSPSNKVTEKGKDVELRCDPISGHTALYWYRQSLGQGLEFLIYFQGNSAPDKSGLPSDRFSAERTGGSVSTLTIQRTQQEDSAVYLCASSSMGRVSHTEAFFGQGTRLTVV.

The chain combines TRBV6-2 or TRBV6-3 with TRBJ1-5, with D tentatively TRBD1 (6 bases). There are 16 residues in the CDR3. V was clipped by 3 bases and J by 7 bases, with 19 bases between them. Germline assignment: CDR1 MNHEY and CDR2 SVGEGT. The CDR3: CASSYGSHRVRQPQHF. CDR3 coding DNA: TGTGCCAGCAGTTATGGGTCCCACAGGGTAAGGCAGCCCCAGCATTTT.

The V call is TRBV25-1, the J call TRBJ2-5; no definite D call. The CDR3 loop spans 13 amino acids. Germline CDR1 reads MGHDK; CDR2 reads SYGVNS. The germline V and J ends were trimmed by 4 bases and 0 bases, with 6 bases remaining between them. The CDR3 bases are TGTGCCAGCAGTGGTCTCGACCAAGAGACCCAGTACTTC. Amino acid sequence: CASSGLDQETQYF.

The chain employs TRBV30 and TRBJ2-7, with a possible D match to TRBD1 (6 bases). Trimming removed 3 bases from V and 3 bases from J, with 9 bases in between. Germline-derived CDR1 and CDR2 are GTSNPN and SVGIG (reference sequence). This CDR3 contains 12 residues. The CDR3 spells CAWSPRGYEQYF. The DNA of the CDR3 is TGTGCCTGGAGCCCCAGGGGCTACGAGCAGTACTTC.

This chain links TRBV5-4 with TRBJ2-3; 8 nucleotides line up with TRBD1. The V gene's germline CDR1 is SGHNT and CDR2 YYREEE (reference sequence). CDR3 length: 16 amino acids. J gave up 0 bases and V 4 bases, and 7 bases lay outside the gene matches. The CDR3 loop reads CASSKGQEYSTDTQYF. CDR3 sequence (DNA): TGTGCCAGCAGCAAGGGACAGGAGTATAGCACAGATACGCAGTATTTT.

The V gene is TRBV6-5, the J gene TRBJ1-5; D perhaps matches TRBD1 (5 bases). The CDR3 loop spans 14 amino acids. Germline values: CDR1 MNHEY, CDR2 SVGAGI. Trimming cost V 6 bases and J 6 bases, with 15 bases left between them. CDR3 sequence (DNA): TGTGCCAGCAGCTCCAGGGCGGATCGTCAGCCCCAGCATTTT. Protein product: CASSSRADRQPQHF.

This rearrangement joins TRBV15 to TRBJ1-2, with TRBD1 matching 9 bases. With V trimmed by 1 base and J by 1 base, 4 bases remained unmatched. CDR1 and CDR2 (germline): LNHNV, YYDKDF (reference sequence). The CDR3 spans 16 residues. The CDR3 sequence: CATSRGTTGGNYGYTF. The CDR3 nucleotides read TGTGCCACCAGCAGAGGAACGACAGGGGGTAACTATGGCTACACCTTC.

This clone was seen more than once but under ten times. The rearrangement links TRBV3-1 (or the pseudogene TRBV3-2) to TRBJ2-5; unclear D gene. The CDR3 is 13 amino acids. The V gene's germline CDR1 is LGHDT and CDR2 YNNKEL (reference sequence). Trimming cost V 2 bases and J 3 bases, with 7 bases left between them. The CDR3 DNA follows: TGTGCCAGCAGCCAAAACATTAAAGAGACCCAGTACTTC. Its translation: CASSQNIKETQYF.

The genes are TRBV7-9 and TRBJ1-1; 7 nucleotides match TRBD1. CDR3 size: 14 residues. Germline CDR1 is SEHNR and CDR2 is FQNEAQ (reference sequence). V lost 1 base to trimming and J lost 2 bases; unmatched junction nucleotides: 1. The CDR3 here is CASSLGDSNTEAFF. As DNA, the CDR3 is TGTGCCAGCAGCTTAGGGGACAGCAACACTGAAGCTTTCTTT.

The chain uses TRBV18 and TRBJ1-1; a possible D gene is TRBD1 (5 bases). The ends were cut back, 2 bases at V and 0 bases at J, with 10 bases in the middle. The CDR3 has 15 residues. Germline-derived CDR1 and CDR2 are KGHSH and LQKENI. The CDR3 nucleotides are TGTGCCAGCTCACCAGACAGCGAGATGAACACTGAAGCTTTCTTT. Protein product: CASSPDSEMNTEAFF.

The CDR3 spells CASSWQAAYNEQFF. The CDR3 DNA is TGTGCCAGCAGTTGGCAGGCTGCCTACAATGAGCAGTTCTTC. The chain combines TRBV6-2 or TRBV6-3 with TRBJ2-1; no firm D call. The CDR3 consists of 14 residues. In germline, CDR1 is MNHEY, CDR2 SVGEGT. V was trimmed by 4 bases and J by 2 bases, leaving 9 bases between them.

The chain has TRBV11-2 and TRBJ1-2; TRBD1 is a possible D gene (5 bases). The CDR3 loop spans 13 amino acids. Germline CDR1 reads SGHAT; CDR2 reads FQNNGV. The germline V and J ends were trimmed by 5 bases and 2 bases, with 9 bases remaining between them. DNA for the CDR3: TGTGCCAGCAGCCCCGGGGGAAACTATGGCTACACCTTC. As protein: CASSPGGNYGYTF.

The chain employs TRBV5-4 and TRBJ2-5; no clear D. V was trimmed by 2 bases and J by 3 bases, leaving 2 bases between them. The CDR3 loop spans 11 amino acids. Germline V CDR1 and CDR2: SGHNT, YYREEE (reference sequence). DNA of the CDR3: TGTGCCAGCAGCTTCGAAGAGACCCAGTACTTC. Its translation is CASSFEETQYF.

The chain combines TRBV5-6 with TRBJ1-5; D is unresolved. This CDR3 has 16 residues. Trimming pared 0 bases from V and 2 bases from J, leaving 12 bases between. The germline V gene encodes CDR1 SGHDT and CDR2 YYEEEE. Written as DNA, the CDR3 is TGTGCCAGCAGCTTGGGGAGGGTTTGGGGCAATCAGCCCCAGCATTTT. It is translated as CASSLGRVWGNQPQHF.